The subject of this entry is one T cell receptor (beta chain). As yet, its antigen is unknown. Germline CDR1 and CDR2: LNHDA and SQIVND (reference sequence). The length of the CDR3 is 16 residues. Trimming shortened V by 2 bases and J by 2 bases, and 15 bases separated the two germline ends. This sample is drawn from a study of T cells in localized non-small cell lung cancer. Using immunoSEQ multiplex PCR, the repertoire was profiled, and TCRdb retains in-frame clones only, with some absent. The sample holds about 26,000 clones, 75% to 90% seen once. Study-level findings and limits: There was an association of higher blood T cell density with longer overall survival. There were a median roughly 60 of the top 100 tumor clones appearing in adjacent lung.

The TCR comes from a female donor of 60 years or more with stage II squamous cell lung carcinoma. Sequences were derived from peripheral blood, sampled before any cancer treatment. The chain combines TRBV19 with TRBJ1-2; D is undetermined. The CDR3 nucleotides are TGTGCCAGTAGTATAAGGTCTCCCGGAATGAACTATGGCTACACCTTC. Translated, it gives CASSIRSPGMNYGYTF.